One sample yielded the 3 T cell receptor beta chains listed below, sequenced in a study of T-cell memory formation after mild COVID-19. Each CDR3 protein is one row after TCRdb ran MiXCR on the 5' RACE reads. The table shows around 400,000 distinct CDR3 sequences, with approximately 24% occurring only once. Sequencing input: PBMCs or a T cell subset sorted from them (not recorded which). The origin of the receptors is an adult woman who had mild COVID-19 (a few samples of this study predate the infection). Cell type and time point are not known.

The chain has TRBV6-2 or TRBV6-3 and TRBJ2-3; tentatively, D is TRBD1 or TRBD2 (7 bases each). The CDR3 totals 16 residues. The V and J ends lost 4 bases and 2 bases respectively, with 16 bases between them. The germline CDR1 and CDR2 sequences are MNHEY and SVGEGT. The CDR3: CASSFGGTVSTDTQYF. The CDR3 nucleotides read TGTGCCAGCAGTTTCGGGGGGACAGTCTCCACAGATACGCAGTATTTT.

This clonotype was seen more than once but under ten times. The chain joins TRBV12-3 or TRBV12-4 to TRBJ1-5, with D possibly matching TRBD1 (6 bases). The CDR3 has 14 amino acids. V was trimmed by 7 bases and J by 3 bases, leaving 13 bases between them. CDR3 loop: CASTLRGHNQPQHF. CDR3 coding DNA: TGTGCCAGCACTCTTCGGGGGCACAATCAGCCCCAGCATTTT.

The V and J genes are TRBV27 and TRBJ2-1; D is possibly TRBD2 (5 bases). CDR3 length equals 15 residues. Between the trimmed V and J ends, which lost 8 bases and 2 bases, there was a span of 16 bases. CDR1 and CDR2 (germline): MNHEY, SMNVEV (reference sequence). CDR3 coding DNA: TGTGCCAGCCGGCGGGTGGGCAGAACCTACAATGAGCAGTTCTTC. Encoded protein: CASRRVGRTYNEQFF.